The next 4 T cell receptor beta chains were all read from a single sample in a study of response to subunit inactivated influenza vaccine. A single record per CDR3 protein comes from TCRdb applying MiXCR to the RT-PCR reads. The data contain 550,000 to 650,000 distinct CDR3 sequences, 10% to 15% of them singletons. The sample in question was PBMCs from blood, obtained on the day of vaccination. Source of these receptors: a man aged 45-65 years who received an inactivated influenza vaccine.

The chain has TRBV7-8 and TRBJ1-1, with TRBD1 identical over 7 bases. The CDR3 covers 18 residues. With V trimmed by 1 base and J by 2 bases, 13 bases remained unmatched. Germline V gene sequence: CDR1 SGHVS, CDR2 FQNEAQ. CDR3 DNA sequence: TGTGCCAGCAGCTTAGTTCGCTTAAACAGGGGTAGAAACACTGAAGCTTTCTTT. Translation gives CASSLVRLNRGRNTEAFF.

The CDR3 is CASSSGSLAGSTGELFF. CDR3 sequence (DNA): TGCGCCAGCAGCTCAGGGTCCCTAGCGGGGTCAACCGGGGAGCTGTTTTTT. V is TRBV5-1 and J is TRBJ2-2; 9 nucleotides agree with TRBD2. The CDR3 consists of 17 residues. With 3 bases clipped from V and 5 bases from J, the junction kept 11 bases outside the gene matches. Germline V gene lookup returns CDR1 SGHRS and CDR2 YFSETQ.

This clonotype was detected many times. V gene TRBV12-3 or TRBV12-4 combines with J gene TRBJ2-3, with D hard to call. CDR3 length: 12 amino acids. V gave up 7 bases and J gave up 8 bases, with 13 bases separating them. This CDR3 reads CASTPPLGTQYF. In DNA form, the CDR3 reads TGTGCCAGCACCCCCCCCCTGGGTACGCAGTATTTT.

This clonotype has ten or more counts. The rearrangement uses TRBV5-1 and TRBJ2-3, with 11 bases fitting TRBD2. Germline CDR1 is SGHRS and CDR2 is YFSETQ. The CDR3 sequence is 14 residues long. Unmatched junction bases numbered 6, after V lost 9 bases and J lost 3 bases. CDR3 protein: CATAGTSGTDTQYF. In DNA form, the CDR3 reads TGCGCCACTGCCGGGACTAGCGGAACAGATACGCAGTATTTT.